This T cell receptor (beta chain) was sequenced during a study of siplizumab effects on memory and regulatory T cells. Assay: immunoSEQ multiplex PCR; the TCRdb copy retains only in-frame clones and omits some. The sample yields fewer than 85,000 clones, over 90% seen once. Germline CDR1 is SGHDT and CDR2 is YYEEEE. The V end was cut by 0 bases, the J end by 1 base, with 7 bases between. This CDR3 region has 14 residues. General observations from the study: There appeared to be greater diversity in naive T cells than in memory cells, and naive T cells seemed major contributors to the alloresponse. Treatment with siplizumab left mappable alloreactive CD4+ clones averaging nearly 70% Treg-derived, compared with approximately 25% in controls.

Concerning this clone: Its antigen is not known.

The receptor comes from a human donor in good health. The sequenced sample consisted of CD8+ T cells sorted from blood. The chain employs TRBV5-6 and TRBJ1-2; possibly TRBD1 for D (5 bases). The CDR3 sequence is CASSLGDLNYGYTF. The CDR3 DNA reads TGTGCCAGCAGCTTGGGGGACCTTAACTATGGCTACACCTTC.